These 10 T cell receptor beta chains share one sample of origin, sequenced in a study of shared clonotypes between healthy human individuals. Profiled with immunoSEQ multiplex PCR; TCRdb holds only in-frame clones, not every one. The sample has about 1 million clones; about three quarters are singletons. The specimen was memory CD4+ T cells sorted from blood. Subset of the sample: CD45RA-negative fraction. These receptor sequences come from a man aged 18 to 29 in good health.

This chain links TRBV30 with TRBJ1-2; D call uncertain. Germline V gene sequence: CDR1 GTSNPN, CDR2 SVGIG (reference sequence). The CDR3 extends over 11 amino acids. Trimming shortened V by 3 bases and J by 3 bases, and 5 bases separated the two germline ends. In DNA, the CDR3 is TGTGCCTGGAGATTCGACTATGGCTACACCTTC. This codes for CAWRFDYGYTF.

This clone came up once. The gene calls are TRBV7-8 and TRBJ1-2; no clear D gene. CDR3 length equals 13 residues. Germline-derived CDR1 and CDR2 are SGHVS and FQNEAQ. Trimming left V 5 bases short and J 2 bases short, with 9 bases between. In DNA, the CDR3 is TGTGCCAGCAGCCAAGCCAGCAACTATGGCTACACCTTC. It translates to CASSQASNYGYTF.

The chain employs TRBV5-5 and TRBJ1-2; weak D call: TRBD1 (5 bases). Germline assignment: CDR1 SGHKS and CDR2 YYEKEE (reference sequence). This CDR3 region has 13 residues. Trimming removed 5 bases from V and 6 bases from J, with 14 bases in between. The CDR3 DNA reads as TGTGCCAGCAGGAACCTCGGGGCTCATGGCTACACCTTC. This encodes CASRNLGAHGYTF.

This clone was detected only once. This chain links TRBV5-1 with TRBJ2-1; 9 bases are a match to TRBD2. The length of the CDR3 is 13 residues. Per germline, CDR1 SGHRS and CDR2 YFSETQ. V trimming: 5 bases; J trimming: 7 bases; junction bases outside the gene matches: 4. CDR3 sequence (DNA): TGCGCCAGCAGTAGCGGGAGAGCTAATGAGCAGTTCTTC. Translating gives CASSSGRANEQFF.

The rearrangement joins TRBV11-2 to TRBJ2-2; tentative D call: TRBD1 (6 bases). V lost 5 bases to trimming and J lost 13 bases, with 14 bases between them. The length of the CDR3 is 12 residues. CDR1 and CDR2 (germline): SGHAT, FQNNGV. CDR3 protein: CASSLTGPGLFF. In DNA, the CDR3 is TGTGCCAGCAGCCTGACAGGACCTGGGCTGTTTTTT.

For this clone: Other DNA sequences from this sample encode an identical CDR3 as well. The V call is TRBV5-1, the J call TRBJ2-7, with D possibly matching TRBD2 (5 bases). Germline V CDR1 and CDR2: SGHRS, YFSETQ. This CDR3 has 12 amino acids. V was shortened by 7 bases and J by 0 bases, with 8 bases between the two germline ends. The CDR3 sequence is CASRRDSYEQYF. The CDR3 DNA reads as TGCGCCAGCCGACGGGACTCCTACGAGCAGTACTTC.

J is TRBJ1-2 and V is TRBV6-6, with 7 positions matching TRBD1. V shed 4 bases and J 4 bases; nucleotides not matched to a gene: 3. The CDR3 is 13 residues long. Germline V gene data show CDR1 as MNHNY and CDR2 as SVGAGI (reference sequence). The CDR3 sequence is CASSLGGVYGYTF. DNA of the CDR3: TGTGCCAGCAGTTTAGGGGGCGTCTATGGCTACACCTTC.

This sequence joins TRBV4-1 and TRBJ2-5; perhaps TRBD2 as D (5 bases). Germline CDR1 MGHRA, CDR2 YSYEKL. This CDR3 has 16 amino acids. V was clipped by 4 bases and J by 0 bases, with 15 bases between them. The CDR3: CASSLSQRSYQETQYF. CDR3 DNA: TGCGCCAGCAGCCTTTCCCAGCGGAGCTACCAAGAGACCCAGTACTTC.

The chain couples TRBV10-3 to TRBJ1-4; D gene ambiguous. This CDR3 spans 13 amino acids. CDR1 and CDR2 from the germline V gene are ENHRY and SYGVKD. Trimming removed 4 bases from V and 4 bases from J, with 7 bases in between. The CDR3 reads CAISVDRNEKLFF. CDR3 nucleotide sequence: TGTGCCATCAGTGTGGACCGTAATGAAAAACTGTTTTTT.

The chain couples TRBV25-1 to TRBJ1-2, with TRBD1 matching 8 bases. The CDR3 covers 16 residues. The V gene end was trimmed by 2 bases and the J gene end by 6 bases; junction bases not matched to a gene: 11. Per the germline V gene, CDR1 is MGHDK and CDR2 is SYGVNS. The CDR3 sequence is CASSEGMGTGVNGYTF. CDR3 nucleotides: TGTGCCAGCAGTGAAGGAATGGGGACAGGAGTTAATGGCTACACCTTC.